The 8 T cell receptor beta chains below were found in one sample sequenced in a study of blood T cell repertoires in COVID-19. The method was immunoSEQ multiplex PCR; TCRdb's version includes in-frame clones alone and lacks a portion of them. The sample carries approximately 250,000 clones, approximately 88% recorded once. Sequenced material: PBMCs or T cells enriched from blood (not recorded which). The receptors derive from a woman in her thirties or forties with acute COVID-19.

V gene TRBV2 combines with J gene TRBJ1-5; perhaps TRBD1 as D (6 bases). CDR1 is SNHLY and CDR2 is FYNNEI in the germline V gene. Trimming took 4 bases from V and 4 from J, leaving 14 bases between them. There are 15 residues in the CDR3. This chain's CDR3 is CASSAGGAGNQPQHF. CDR3 bases: TGTGCCAGCAGTGCCGGGGGGGCAGGAAATCAGCCCCAGCATTTT.

The chain combines TRBV5-1 with TRBJ1-2, with 7 bases matching TRBD1. This CDR3 spans 15 amino acids. Germline CDR1 and CDR2: SGHRS and YFSETQ. Trimming at V came to 4 bases and at J to 6 bases, leaving 12 bases not matched to a gene. The CDR3 loop reads CASSPAGQVGDGYTF. For the CDR3, the DNA is TGCGCCAGCAGCCCCGCCGGACAGGTCGGAGATGGCTACACCTTC.

This chain connects TRBV27 to TRBJ1-6; D might be TRBD1 (5 bases). The V end was cut by 2 bases, the J end by 7 bases, with 9 bases between. Germline V lookup: CDR1 MNHEY, CDR2 SMNVEV (reference sequence). The CDR3 has 14 residues. DNA for the CDR3: TGTGCCAGCAGTTTACCGACAGAAAATTCACCCCTCCACTTT. This translates into CASSLPTENSPLHF.

V and J are TRBV24-1 and TRBJ1-3; D is ambiguous. CDR3 length equals 16 residues. Germline-derived CDR1 and CDR2 are KGHDR and SFDVKD. V was pared by 7 bases and J by 0 bases, with 15 bases between. The CDR3 DNA sequence: TGTGCCACCAGAACGACAATCAGGTACTCTGGAAACACCATATATTTT. This sequence encodes CATRTTIRYSGNTIYF.

This clone has only one observation. The V call is TRBV5-4, the J call TRBJ1-1, with D possibly TRBD1 on 6 matching bases. The V end lost 0 bases, the J end lost 0 bases, and 15 bases lay between the germline ends. This CDR3 region has 17 residues. Germline values: CDR1 SGHNT, CDR2 YYREEE (reference sequence). The CDR3 region is CASSLVQGLKMNTEAFF. CDR3 DNA sequence: TGTGCCAGCAGCTTGGTCCAGGGGCTCAAAATGAACACTGAAGCTTTCTTT.

This clone was seen a single time. In DNA form, the CDR3 reads TGTGCCAGCAGTTCCCCAGGGTACTATGGCTACACCTTC. This codes for CASSSPGYYGYTF. The chain links TRBV25-1 to TRBJ1-2, with D maybe TRBD1 (5 bases). The V gene's germline CDR1 is MGHDK and CDR2 SYGVNS. Trimming left V 5 bases short and J 3 bases short, with 10 bases between. The CDR3 runs 13 residues.

The table lists this clone with a count of one. V is TRBV5-1 and J is TRBJ2-2; 12 bases fit TRBD2. The CDR3 is 16 amino acids. Germline V gene sequence: CDR1 SGHRS, CDR2 YFSETQ. V gave up 6 bases and J gave up 7 bases; unmatched junction bases: 10. CDR3 sequence (DNA): TGCGCCAGCAACCTTTTGACTAGCGGGAGTGACGGGGAGCTGTTTTTT. This translates into CASNLLTSGSDGELFF.

This clone was seen once. The chain has TRBV5-1 and TRBJ2-1; a weak D match, TRBD2 (6 bases). Between the trimmed V and J ends, which lost 4 bases and 8 bases, there was a span of 13 bases. Germline V gives CDR1 SGHRS, CDR2 YFSETQ. The CDR3 runs 13 residues. DNA of the CDR3: TGCGCCAGCAGCGTCGACGGGGACTATGAGCAGTTCTTC. Its translation: CASSVDGDYEQFF. Based on the CDR3 plus reference TRBV5-1 and TRBJ2-1, the full variable domain is KAGVTQTPRYLIKTRGQQVTLSCSPISGHRSVSWYQQTPGQGLQFLFEYFSETQRNKGNFPGRFSGRQFSNSRSEMNVSTLELGDSALYLCASSVDGDYEQFFGPGTRLTVL.